The rows below give T cell receptor beta chains drawn from one sample of a study of blood T cell repertoires in COVID-19. Measured with immunoSEQ multiplex PCR; TCRdb has only the in-frame clones, and not every one. The repertoire holds almost 400,000 clones, around 92% seen once, with about 1.7% in the top ten. Sequencing used PBMCs or T cells enriched from blood (not recorded which). The receptors were sampled from a woman aged 25 to 39 who had recovered from COVID-19. Each CDR3 is given with its conserved first and last residue.

V gene: TRBV4-1
CDR3 protein: CASSPKSGNYGYTF

V gene: TRBV15
CDR3 protein: CATSGTAHYGYTF

V gene: TRBV5-5
CDR3 protein: CASSWTGQPNSPLHF

V gene: TRBV2
CDR3 protein: CASMGLMRGYGYTF

V gene: TRBV7-3
CDR3 protein: CASSPWADQQETQYF

V gene: TRBV10-1
CDR3 protein: CASSESSATDTQYF

V gene: TRBV30
CDR3 protein: CAWFTAVRQGLYGYTF

V gene: TRBV28
CDR3 protein: CASSLVRGVYGYTF

V gene: TRBV14
CDR3 protein: CASSQELANEQFF

V gene: TRBV19
CDR3 protein: CASSIPTGSNTEAFF

V gene: TRBV28
CDR3 protein: CASSQPWGVNTEAFF